The T cell receptor beta chain described here comes from a study of blood T cell repertoires in COVID-19. For the study at large: The study drew acute and convalescent COVID-19 samples from the United States, Italy and Spain. Sources were T cells, B-cell-depleted T cells, or PBMCs; the material itself was cDNA or gDNA.

In the original workflow: The authors estimated nucleated cell counts from reference gene primer amplification. Some clones are missing from TCRdb's copy, which holds only in-frame ones; the method was immunoSEQ multiplex PCR. D and trimming were read from the DNA, whereas the V and J calls and clone size are those reported in that table. The data hold 380,000 or so clones, with 70% to 90% observed a single time. Germline CDR1 reads KGHSH; CDR2 reads LQKENI. The CDR3 is 14 amino acids. J lost 3 bases, V lost 3 bases, and 4 bases had no gene match. The sequenced material came from peripheral blood. The rearrangement links TRBV18 to TRBJ1-2, with TRBD1 identical over 7 bases. This TCR was sampled from a middle-aged man with acute or convalescent COVID-19. The CDR3 nucleotides are TGTGCCAGCTCACCTCGGGACAGCGACTATGGCTACACCTTC. Amino acid sequence: CASSPRDSDYGYTF.